The 25 T cell receptor beta chains listed next were all sequenced from one sample in a study of read filtering for tumor transcriptome and immune sequencing. This library used roughly 400 ng RNA and molecular barcoded adaptors spanning alpha/delta and beta/gamma chains. A single record per CDR3 protein comes from TCRdb applying MiXCR to the reads. The profile shows around 130,000 distinct CDR3 sequences, about 13% of them singletons. Input material: a population of CD138-negative cells sorted from bone marrow. The receptors come from a donor aged 40 or over with multiple myeloma.

A note on this clonotype: Given a much more abundant clone one base away, this may be a read error. The V gene is TRBV10-3, the J gene TRBJ2-5; D unclear. CDR1 is ENHRY, CDR2 SYGVKD, per germline. With 4 bases removed from V and 4 bases from J, the gap between germline ends came to 19 bases. The CDR3 consists of 16 residues. As DNA, the CDR3 is TGTGCCATCAGTGGGAGCCAAACCCATGGGATAGAGACCCAGTACTTC. The encoded protein is CAISGSQTHGIETQYF.

This clonotype was seen ten or more times. The V call is TRBV20-1, the J call TRBJ1-3; no firm D call. The CDR3 has 17 residues. Germline lookup yields CDR1 DFQATT and CDR2 SNEGSKA (reference sequence). V lost 1 base and J 0 bases, leaving 16 bases between the germline ends. Here the CDR3 DNA reads TGCAGTGCTAGAGCCTGGGTTGGGCAGAGCTCTGGAAACACCATATATTTT. Translated, it gives CSARAWVGQSSGNTIYF.

This clonotype was seen many times. This chain uses TRBV15 with TRBJ2-5, with D perhaps TRBD1 (6 bases). V dropped 2 bases and J dropped 5 bases, with 12 bases sitting between them. There are 14 residues in the CDR3. The V gene's germline CDR1 is LNHNV and CDR2 YYDKDF (reference sequence). The chain's CDR3 is CATSRQGTGETQYF. The CDR3 nucleotides are TGTGCCACCAGCAGACAGGGGACCGGGGAGACCCAGTACTTC.

In its sample, this clonotype was seen many times. The rearrangement links TRBV11-2 to TRBJ2-3; D gene unclear. The germline gives CDR1 SGHAT, CDR2 FQNNGV. The V gene lost 1 base and the J gene lost 2 bases, with 10 bases spanning the gap. CDR3 length: 15 amino acids. CDR3 region: CASSLGARITDTQYF. CDR3 bases: TGTGCCAGCAGCTTAGGGGCTAGGATCACAGATACGCAGTATTTT.

As concerns this clonotype: An end of the junction does not agree with germline; a read error may underlie this. The chain combines TRBV12-3 or TRBV12-4 with TRBJ2-5; TRBD2 matches at 10 bases. The CDR3 is made up of 15 amino acids. The CDR3 reads CASNNSGRLGETRYF. CDR3 DNA: TGTGCCAGCAATAATAGCGGGAGGCTGGGAGAGACCCGGTACTTC.

The table lists this clonotype with a few counts. A read error may explain this, as a much larger clone is one base away. A read error is likely, as this CDR3 ends without the conserved phenylalanine or tryptophan. Here the CDR3 DNA reads TGTGCCAGCAGCTTCCGGAGTGGACTAGCGGGAGTTTACAATGAGCAGTTCCTC. It translates to CASSFRSGLAGVYNEQFL. The chain carries TRBV9 and TRBJ2-1; 13 bases agree with TRBD2. Germline CDR1 and CDR2: SGDLS and YYNGEE. V lost 4 bases and J lost 4; bases outside the gene matches: 11. CDR3 length equals 18 residues.

This clonotype was observed at least ten times. This sequence joins TRBV7-6 and TRBJ2-7, with D unresolved. Germline V gives CDR1 SGHVS, CDR2 FNYEAQ. The CDR3 extends over 11 amino acids. Trimming cost V 8 bases and J 0 bases, with 5 bases left between them. For the CDR3, the DNA is TGTGCCAGCGGCTCCTCCTACGAGCAGTACTTC. Protein sequence: CASGSSYEQYF.

For this clonotype: This likely traces to a read error, being one base from a far larger clone. The chain uses TRBV7-9 and TRBJ2-1, with D perhaps assigned TRBD1 or TRBD2 (5 bases each). CDR3 length: 19 amino acids. Germline V gene lookup returns CDR1 SEHNR and CDR2 FQNEAQ (reference sequence). V gave up 2 bases and J gave up 0 bases, with 20 bases separating them. The CDR3 loop reads CASSLPGPAARGSYNEQFF. The CDR3 coding sequence is TGTGCCAGCAGCTTACCGGGACCAGCGGCAAGGGGCTCCTACAATGAGCAGTTCTTC.

The chain couples TRBV9 to TRBJ1-3; D call uncertain. Germline values: CDR1 SGDLS, CDR2 YYNGEE. V lost 3 bases and J lost 2, with 9 bases in between. This CDR3 spans 14 amino acids. CDR3 DNA: TGTGCCAGCAGCGCCAGGAGCCCTGGAAACACCATATATTTT. Protein product: CASSARSPGNTIYF.

This clonotype came up many times. The chain recombines TRBV5-4 with TRBJ2-1, with 12 bases identical to TRBD2. The CDR3 loop spans 16 amino acids. Germline loops: CDR1 SGHNT, CDR2 YYREEE (reference sequence). V was pared by 2 bases and J by 6 bases, with 6 bases of the junction left unmatched. In nucleotides, the CDR3 is TGTGCCAGCAGCTTAATCGCTAGCGGGAGGGGCAATGAGCAGTTCTTC. This sequence encodes CASSLIASGRGNEQFF.

This clonotype was detected ten times or more. This chain connects TRBV29-1 to TRBJ2-5, with D uncertain. Per germline, CDR1 SQVTM and CDR2 ANQGSEA. The CDR3 runs 13 residues. V was pared by 1 base and J by 1 base, with 7 bases between. Here the CDR3 reads CSVEGGSQETQYF. CDR3 DNA sequence: TGCAGCGTTGAAGGTGGCAGCCAAGAGACCCAGTACTTC.

This clonotype was detected many times. This sequence joins TRBV10-2 and TRBJ2-5; D unclear. The V gene lost 4 bases and the J gene lost 5 bases, with 14 bases spanning the gap. Germline CDR1 reads WSHSY; CDR2 reads SAAADI. The CDR3 totals 14 residues. CDR3 nucleotides: TGCGCCAGCAGTGCCCGGACCCTGTCGGAGACCCAGTACTTC. As protein: CASSARTLSETQYF.

Many counts were recorded for this clonotype. The V call is TRBV29-1, the J call TRBJ1-1; D not certain. V was cut by 7 bases and J by 2 bases, with 8 bases left in between. Germline V lookup: CDR1 SQVTM, CDR2 ANQGSEA. There are 11 residues in the CDR3. The CDR3 loop reads CSAAVNTEAFF. The CDR3 coding sequence is TGCAGCGCGGCAGTAAACACTGAAGCTTTCTTT.

This clonotype was detected ten times or more. J is TRBJ1-6 and V is TRBV27; D is unresolved. CDR3 length equals 16 residues. Germline values: CDR1 MNHEY, CDR2 SMNVEV (reference sequence). The germline V and J ends were trimmed by 3 bases and 3 bases, with 12 bases remaining between them. CDR3 protein: CASSFTRGDYNSPLHF. CDR3 nucleotides: TGTGCCAGCAGTTTTACGCGTGGGGACTATAATTCACCCCTCCACTTT.

As concerns this clonotype: A read error is possible here, since a much larger clone lies one base away. The chain recombines TRBV11-1 with TRBJ1-1; TRBD1 is a possible D gene (6 bases). Germline assignment: CDR1 SGHAT and CDR2 FQDESV (reference sequence). With 1 base removed from V and 0 bases from J, the gap between germline ends came to 12 bases. This CDR3 contains 16 residues. CDR3 in amino acids: CASSLVRTAMNTEAFF. CDR3 sequence (DNA): TGTGCCAGCAGCTTAGTCAGGACAGCGATGAACACTGAAGCTTTCTTT.

The rearrangement uses TRBV12-3 or TRBV12-4 and TRBJ2-6; D not resolved. V was clipped by 6 bases and J by 0 bases, with 9 bases between them. The CDR3 is 15 residues long. CDR3 in amino acids: CASRPQYSGANVLTF. The CDR3 DNA sequence: TGTGCCAGCAGGCCTCAGTACTCTGGGGCCAACGTCCTGACTTTC.

This clonotype was seen a few times. The chain employs TRBV29-1 and TRBJ1-6, with D uncertain. The germline V gene encodes CDR1 SQVTM and CDR2 ANQGSEA. The CDR3 covers 13 residues. The V and J ends lost 4 bases and 6 bases respectively, with 10 bases between them. The CDR3 DNA reads as TGCAGCGTTGGAGACGCCTCTAATTCACCCCTCCACTTT. Translating it yields CSVGDASNSPLHF.

Regarding this clonotype: A much bigger clone sits one base away, suggesting this may be a read error. This chain links TRBV5-1 with TRBJ2-2; D unclear. CDR3 length equals 17 residues. CDR1 and CDR2 (germline): SGHRS, YFSETQ. The V gene lost 0 bases and the J gene lost 5 bases, with 17 bases spanning the gap. CDR3 nucleotide sequence: TGCGCCAGCAGCTTGGCCGAACACCCCCGAAGGACCGGGGAGCTGTTTTTT. This gives the protein CASSLAEHPRRTGELFF.

This clonotype occurred many times. V gene TRBV29-1 combines with J gene TRBJ2-7, with 7 bases identical to TRBD1. Losses at the gene ends were 7 bases for V and 3 bases for J; bases not matched to a gene: 6. Germline CDR1 reads SQVTM; CDR2 reads ANQGSEA. The CDR3 totals 12 residues. CDR3 bases: TGCAGCGGGTCCGGGACAGACTACGAGCAGTACTTC. Protein product: CSGSGTDYEQYF.

Comment on this clonotype: A much more abundant neighbour one base away suggests this may be a read error. V and J are TRBV11-2 and TRBJ2-1; a weak D match, TRBD1 (5 bases). Looked up from germline, CDR1 is SGHAT and CDR2 is FQNNGV. This CDR3 has 15 residues. Trimming took 10 bases from V and 1 from J, leaving 17 bases between them. DNA for the CDR3: TGTGCCAACAGGCAACTCCGTGGGTCCTACAATGAGCAGTTCTTC. Translating it yields CANRQLRGSYNEQFF.

This clonotype was observed a handful of times. This sequence joins TRBV9 and TRBJ2-1; D gene ambiguous. This CDR3 is 11 amino acids long. Germline loops: CDR1 SGDLS, CDR2 YYNGEE. Trimming pared 0 bases from V and 10 bases from J, leaving 5 bases between. CDR3 sequence: CASSVAREQFF. DNA of the CDR3: TGTGCCAGCAGCGTAGCCCGAGAGCAGTTCTTC. The whole variable domain, filled in from reference TRBV9 and TRBJ2-1, reads DSGVTQTPKHLITATGQRVTLRCSPRSGDLSVYWYQQSLDQGLQFLIQYYNGEERAKGNILERFSAQQFPDLHSELNLSSLELGDSALYFCASSVAREQFFGPGTRLTVL.

This clonotype was seen a few times. This sequence may be a read error, since a much larger clone differs from it by one base. V gene TRBV29-1 combines with J gene TRBJ2-7; a possible D gene is TRBD1 (5 bases). From germline, CDR1 is SQVTM and CDR2 ANQGSEA. V was cut by 8 bases and J by 3 bases, with 20 bases left in between. CDR3 size: 14 residues. CDR3 sequence (DNA): TGCAGCTCTCTGCCGGACAAGAAAGGCTACGAGCAGTACTTC. Translation gives CSSLPDKKGYEQYF.

This clonotype was recorded many times. The chain uses TRBV12-3 or TRBV12-4 and TRBJ1-5; weak D call: TRBD1 (6 bases). Trimming shortened V by 6 bases and J by 0 bases, and 15 bases separated the two germline ends. The CDR3 runs 16 residues. Written as DNA, the CDR3 is TGTGCCAGCAGCATTGGAGTGGGGGCTAGCAATCAGCCCCAGCATTTT. It yields the protein CASSIGVGASNQPQHF.

This clonotype occurred many times. The J gene is TRBJ2-6, the V gene TRBV6-5, with 7 bases that match TRBD1. V lost 8 bases and J lost 0; bases outside the gene matches: 16. Germline values: CDR1 MNHEY, CDR2 SVGAGI. This CDR3 has 19 amino acids. The CDR3 region has the DNA TGTGCCAGCGGTCAGAGACGACAGGGCTACCGCTCTGGGGCCAACGTCCTGACTTTC. This sequence encodes CASGQRRQGYRSGANVLTF.

Of note for this clonotype: A single base separates this from a much larger clone, so it may be a read error. The J gene is TRBJ1-2, the V gene TRBV5-1, with D perhaps matching TRBD1 (6 bases). Germline CDR1 SGHRS, CDR2 YFSETQ. The CDR3 contains 14 residues. V was clipped by 3 bases and J by 1 base, with 10 bases between them. The CDR3 spells CASSSRQVNYGYTF. The DNA for the CDR3 is TGCGCCAGCAGCTCCAGACAGGTTAACTATGGCTACACCTTC.